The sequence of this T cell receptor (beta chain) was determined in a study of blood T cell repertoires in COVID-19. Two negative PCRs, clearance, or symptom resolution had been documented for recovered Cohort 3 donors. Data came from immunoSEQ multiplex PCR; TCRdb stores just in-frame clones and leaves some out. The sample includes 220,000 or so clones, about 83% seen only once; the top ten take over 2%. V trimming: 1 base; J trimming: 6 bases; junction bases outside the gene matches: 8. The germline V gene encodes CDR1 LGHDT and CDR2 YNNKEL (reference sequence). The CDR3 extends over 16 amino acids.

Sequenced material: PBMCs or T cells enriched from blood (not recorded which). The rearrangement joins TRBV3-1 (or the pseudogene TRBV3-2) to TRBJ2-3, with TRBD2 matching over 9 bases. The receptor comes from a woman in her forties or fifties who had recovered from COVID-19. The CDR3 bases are TGTGCCAGCAGCCAAGTGGCGGGAGGGATGCGGGATACGCAGTATTTT. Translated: CASSQVAGGMRDTQYF.